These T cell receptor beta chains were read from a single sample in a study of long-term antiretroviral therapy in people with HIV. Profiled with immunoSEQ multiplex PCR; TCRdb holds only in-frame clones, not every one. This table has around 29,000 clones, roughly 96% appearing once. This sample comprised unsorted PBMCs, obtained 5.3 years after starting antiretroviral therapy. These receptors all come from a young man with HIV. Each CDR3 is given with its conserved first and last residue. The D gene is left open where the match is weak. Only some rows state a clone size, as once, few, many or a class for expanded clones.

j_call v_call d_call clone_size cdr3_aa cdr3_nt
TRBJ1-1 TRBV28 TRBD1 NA CASSLEDRSLDTEAFF TGTGCCAGCAGTTTAGAGGACAGGTCGTTGGACACTGAAGCTTTCTTT
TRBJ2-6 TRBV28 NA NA CAIGAGANVLTF TGTGCTATAGGGGCTGGGGCCAACGTCCTGACTTTC
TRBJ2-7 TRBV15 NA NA CATSRDRRESYEQYF TGTGCCACCAGCAGAGATAGGAGGGAATCCTACGAGCAGTACTTC
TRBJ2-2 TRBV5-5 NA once CASSGGRGTGELFF TGTGCCAGCAGCGGGGGGCGGGGCACCGGGGAGCTGTTTTTT
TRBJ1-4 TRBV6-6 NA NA CASSQGVFATNEKLFF TGTGCCAGCAGCCAAGGGGTCTTTGCAACTAATGAAAAACTGTTTTTT
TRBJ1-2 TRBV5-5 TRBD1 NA CASSLGQGIAGYTF TGTGCCAGCAGCCTGGGACAGGGAATAGCTGGCTACACCTTC
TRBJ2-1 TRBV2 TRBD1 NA CASSEAWKGASYNEQFF TGTGCCAGCAGTGAAGCTTGGAAGGGGGCTTCCTACAATGAGCAGTTCTTC
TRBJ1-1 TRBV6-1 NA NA CASSEAVNTEAFF TGTGCCAGCAGTGAGGCAGTGAACACTGAAGCTTTCTTT
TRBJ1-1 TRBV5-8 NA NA CASSLAPGGTEAFF TGTGCCAGCAGCTTGGCCCCGGGGGGTACTGAAGCTTTCTTT
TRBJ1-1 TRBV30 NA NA CAWTLPFSGDTEAFF TGTGCCTGGACTCTCCCTTTCTCAGGGGACACTGAAGCTTTCTTT
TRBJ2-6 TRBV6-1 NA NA CASSEVGGGANVLTF TGTGCCAGCAGTGAAGTGGGGGGAGGGGCCAACGTCCTGACTTTC
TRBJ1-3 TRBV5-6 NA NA CASSLSGRSGNTIYF TGTGCCAGCAGCTTGTCTGGGCGCTCTGGAAACACCATATATTTT
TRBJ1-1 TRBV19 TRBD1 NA CASVRQGATEAFF TGTGCCAGTGTTAGACAGGGGGCAACTGAAGCTTTCTTT
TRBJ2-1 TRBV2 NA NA CASSGDGYNEQFF TGTGCCAGCAGTGGGGACGGGTACAATGAGCAGTTCTTC
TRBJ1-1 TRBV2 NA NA CASRGKNTEAFF TGTGCCAGCAGGGGCAAGAACACTGAAGCTTTCTTT
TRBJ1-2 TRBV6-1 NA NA CASSERPDGEGYTF TGTGCCAGCAGTGAACGTCCCGACGGGGAAGGCTACACCTTC
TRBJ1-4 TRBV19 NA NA CASSVRHGTLNEKLFF TGTGCCAGTAGTGTACGACACGGGACCCTGAATGAAAAACTGTTTTTT
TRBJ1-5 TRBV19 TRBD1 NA CASSGGTVSNQPQHF TGTGCCAGCTCAGGGGGGACAGTTAGCAATCAGCCCCAGCATTTT
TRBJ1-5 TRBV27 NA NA CASSPGYSNQPQHF TGTGCCAGCAGTCCAGGGTATAGCAATCAGCCCCAGCATTTT
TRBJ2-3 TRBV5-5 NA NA CASSLPDSTDTQYF TGTGCCAGCAGCCTCCCGGACAGCACAGATACGCAGTATTTT
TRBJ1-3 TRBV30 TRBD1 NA CAWSGGTGRSNTIYF TGTGCCTGGAGTGGCGGGACAGGGCGCTCAAACACCATATATTTT
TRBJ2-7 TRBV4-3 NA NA CASSKDSTYEQYF TGCGCCAGCAGCAAAGACAGTACCTACGAGCAGTACTTC
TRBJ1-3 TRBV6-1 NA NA CASSLDGTSGNTIYF TGTGCCAGCAGCCTGGACGGAACCTCTGGAAACACCATATATTTT
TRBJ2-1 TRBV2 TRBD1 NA CASRGQRYNEQFF TGTGCCAGCAGGGGACAGAGATACAATGAGCAGTTCTTC
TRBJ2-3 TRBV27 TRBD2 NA CASTRLAATDTQYF TGTGCCAGCACCCGACTAGCGGCTACAGATACGCAGTATTTT
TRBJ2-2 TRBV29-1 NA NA CSVEAQNTGELFF TGCAGCGTTGAAGCACAGAACACCGGGGAGCTGTTTTTT
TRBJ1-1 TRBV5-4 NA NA CASSFKGRNTEAFF TGTGCCAGCAGCTTCAAAGGGAGGAACACTGAAGCTTTCTTT
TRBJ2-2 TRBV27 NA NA CASSMYVAGELFF TGTGCCAGCAGTATGTATGTTGCCGGGGAGCTGTTTTTT
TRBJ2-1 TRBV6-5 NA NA CASTAPGRPHEQFF TGTGCCAGCACCGCGCCGGGGCGACCACATGAGCAGTTCTTC
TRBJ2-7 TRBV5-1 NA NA CASSLADSSYEQYF TGCGCCAGCAGCTTGGCGGATAGCTCCTACGAGCAGTACTTC
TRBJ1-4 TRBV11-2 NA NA CASSLAGVANEKLFF TGTGCCAGCAGCTTAGCGGGTGTAGCTAATGAAAAACTGTTTTTT
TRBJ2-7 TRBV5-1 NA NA CASSLSGFVIYEQYF TGCGCCAGCAGCTTGTCAGGCTTCGTTATCTACGAGCAGTACTTC
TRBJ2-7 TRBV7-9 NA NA CASSQTGPNYEQYF TGTGCCAGCAGCCAAACGGGACCAAACTACGAGCAGTACTTC
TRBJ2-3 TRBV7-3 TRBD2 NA CASSLSRGLAGMDTQYF TGTGCCAGCAGCTTAAGTAGAGGACTAGCGGGGATGGATACGCAGTATTTT